This passage covers 3 T cell receptor beta chains from one sample sequenced in a study of cytomegalovirus exposure and HLA in healthy donors. PCR used 60 Vbeta primers and 13 Jbeta primers. Measured with immunoSEQ multiplex PCR; TCRdb has only the in-frame clones, and not every one. The table lists some 110,000 clones, over 75% of them singletons, with roughly 3.7% in the top ten. Sequenced input: PBMCs. The receptors shown here come from a man aged 55 to 70 in good health and CMV-seronegative.

V usage is TRBV4-2 and J usage is TRBJ1-5; 7 nucleotides agree with TRBD1. The length of the CDR3 is 19 residues. The germline V gene encodes CDR1 LGHNA and CDR2 YNFKEQ. After removal of 0 bases from V and 0 bases from J, the junction contained 11 bases not matched to a gene. The CDR3 protein is CASSQEGRQGGYSNQPQHF. In DNA form, the CDR3 reads TGTGCCAGCAGCCAAGAGGGAAGGCAGGGGGGATATAGCAATCAGCCCCAGCATTTT.

V and J are TRBV5-1 and TRBJ1-2; D might be TRBD1 (5 bases). CDR3 size: 14 residues. The ends were cut back, 4 bases at V and 1 base at J, with 11 bases in the middle. CDR1 SGHRS and CDR2 YFSETQ come from the germline V gene. The CDR3: CASSPTGGNYGYTF. The CDR3 nucleotides are TGCGCCAGCAGCCCCACGGGGGGTAACTATGGCTACACCTTC.

This rearrangement joins TRBV30 to TRBJ2-4, with unresolved D. CDR3 length equals 13 residues. The V gene lost 7 bases and the J gene lost 0 bases, with 10 bases spanning the gap. Germline V CDR1 and CDR2: GTSNPN, SVGIG (reference sequence). The CDR3: CAYLEIAKNIQYF. The CDR3 coding sequence is TGTGCCTACCTGGAGATAGCCAAAAACATTCAGTACTTC.